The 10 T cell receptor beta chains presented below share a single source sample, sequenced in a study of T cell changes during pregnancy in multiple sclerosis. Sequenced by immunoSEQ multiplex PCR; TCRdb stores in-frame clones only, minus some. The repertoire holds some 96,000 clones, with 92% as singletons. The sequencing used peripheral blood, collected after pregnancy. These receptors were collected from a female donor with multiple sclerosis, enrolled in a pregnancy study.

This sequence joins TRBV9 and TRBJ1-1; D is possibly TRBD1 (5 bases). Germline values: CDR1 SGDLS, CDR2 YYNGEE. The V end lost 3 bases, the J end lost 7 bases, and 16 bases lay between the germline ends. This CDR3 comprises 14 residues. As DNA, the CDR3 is TGTGCCAGCAGCGGGACCGTAACCGGGGGTGAAGCTTTCTTT. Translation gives CASSGTVTGGEAFF.

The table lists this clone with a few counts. CDR3 region: CASTLAGQGYSPLHF. CDR3 nucleotides: TGTGCCAGCACCCTAGCCGGACAGGGTTATTCACCCCTCCACTTT. The V call is TRBV11-3, the J call TRBJ1-6; 8 bases agree with TRBD1. Looked up from germline, CDR1 is SGHNT and CDR2 is YENEEA. This CDR3 has 15 residues. V shed 7 bases, J shed 8 bases, and the junction held 10 bases outside the gene matches.

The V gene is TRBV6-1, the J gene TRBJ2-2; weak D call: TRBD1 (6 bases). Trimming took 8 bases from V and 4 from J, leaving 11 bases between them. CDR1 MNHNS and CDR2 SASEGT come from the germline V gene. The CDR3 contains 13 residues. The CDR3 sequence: CASPRGGTGELFF. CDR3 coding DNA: TGTGCCAGCCCGAGAGGGGGCACCGGGGAGCTGTTTTTT.

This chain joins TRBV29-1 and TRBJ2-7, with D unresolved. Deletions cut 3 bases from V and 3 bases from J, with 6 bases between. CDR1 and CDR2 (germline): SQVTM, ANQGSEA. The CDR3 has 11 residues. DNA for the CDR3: TGCAGCGTTGAGAGAAGCTACGAGCAGTACTTC. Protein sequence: CSVERSYEQYF.

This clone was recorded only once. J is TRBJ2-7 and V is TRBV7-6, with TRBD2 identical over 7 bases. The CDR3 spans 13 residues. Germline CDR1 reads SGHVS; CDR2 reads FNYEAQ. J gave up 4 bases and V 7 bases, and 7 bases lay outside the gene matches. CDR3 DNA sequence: TGTGCCAGCACCCCCGCGGGAGCTTACGAGCAGTACTTC. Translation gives CASTPAGAYEQYF. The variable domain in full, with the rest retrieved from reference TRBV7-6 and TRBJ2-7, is GAGVSQSPRYKVTKRGQDVALRCDPISGHVSLYWYRQALGQGPEFLTYFNYEAQQDKSGLPNDRFSAERPEGSISTLTIQRTEQRDSAMYRCASTPAGAYEQYFGPGTRLTVT.

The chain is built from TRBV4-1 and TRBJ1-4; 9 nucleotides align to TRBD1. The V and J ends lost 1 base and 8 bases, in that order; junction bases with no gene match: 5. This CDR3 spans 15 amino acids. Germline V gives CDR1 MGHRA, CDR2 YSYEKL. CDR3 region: CASSQVGTGREKLFF. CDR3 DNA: TGCGCCAGCAGCCAAGTAGGGACAGGGCGGGAAAAACTGTTTTTT.

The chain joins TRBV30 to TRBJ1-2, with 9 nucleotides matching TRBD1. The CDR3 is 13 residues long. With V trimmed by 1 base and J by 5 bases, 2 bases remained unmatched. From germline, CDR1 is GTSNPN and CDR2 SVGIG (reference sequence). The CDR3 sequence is CAWSAGTGYGYTF. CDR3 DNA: TGTGCCTGGAGTGCCGGGACAGGGTATGGCTACACCTTC.

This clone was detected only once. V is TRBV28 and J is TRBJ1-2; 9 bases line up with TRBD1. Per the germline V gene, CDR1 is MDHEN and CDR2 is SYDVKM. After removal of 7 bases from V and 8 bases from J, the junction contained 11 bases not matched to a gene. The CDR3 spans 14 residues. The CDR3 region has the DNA TGTGCCAGCACCATGACCGGGACAGGGAACGGCTACACCTTC. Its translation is CASTMTGTGNGYTF.

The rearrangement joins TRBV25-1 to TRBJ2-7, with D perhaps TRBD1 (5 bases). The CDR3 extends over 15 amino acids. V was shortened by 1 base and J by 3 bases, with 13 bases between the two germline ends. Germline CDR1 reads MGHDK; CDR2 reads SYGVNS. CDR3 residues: CASSESTGNDYEQYF. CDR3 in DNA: TGTGCCAGCAGTGAATCTACAGGTAATGACTACGAGCAGTACTTC.

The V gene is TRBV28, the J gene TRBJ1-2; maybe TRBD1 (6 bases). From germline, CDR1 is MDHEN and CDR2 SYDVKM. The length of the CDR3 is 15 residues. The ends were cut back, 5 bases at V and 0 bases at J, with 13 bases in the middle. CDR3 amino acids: CASSGGLRTNYGYTF. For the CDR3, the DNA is TGTGCCAGCAGTGGGGGCCTGCGAACTAACTATGGCTACACCTTC.